This T cell receptor beta chain was found in a study of regulatory T cells in long-lasting Graves disease. Assembly of TCR beta libraries relied on iRepertoire HTBI primers together with Arm-PCR of CDR3 regions. As processed by the authors: Sequenced samples collectively carried roughly 60 TRBV and 14 to 15 TRBJ segments. TCRdb reanalysed the multiplex PCR reads using MiXCR and keeps one entry per CDR3 protein. The V and J calls shown here were made by TCRdb, not taken from the authors' results. The profile shows about 470,000 distinct CDR3 sequences, roughly 21% of them singletons. This clonotype was observed at least ten times. The time point is: persistent/refractory GD, antithyroid drugs over 5 years with positive TRAb. The TCR library used RNA extracted from PBMCs. The trim removed 6 bases at V and 5 bases at J, leaving 6 bases unmatched. Germline V CDR1 and CDR2: MNHEY, SMNVEV (reference sequence). This CDR3 has 14 amino acids.

The chain combines TRBV27 with TRBJ1-5; TRBD1 aligns across 8 bases. This TCR came from a female donor with Graves disease. The sample here was peripheral blood mononuclear cells (PBMCs), taken when the disease was refractory, from a patient treated with antithyroid drugs. The CDR3 coding sequence is TGTGCCAGCAGCGAGGACAGGGCTCATCAGCCCCAGCATTTT. This codes for CASSEDRAHQPQHF.